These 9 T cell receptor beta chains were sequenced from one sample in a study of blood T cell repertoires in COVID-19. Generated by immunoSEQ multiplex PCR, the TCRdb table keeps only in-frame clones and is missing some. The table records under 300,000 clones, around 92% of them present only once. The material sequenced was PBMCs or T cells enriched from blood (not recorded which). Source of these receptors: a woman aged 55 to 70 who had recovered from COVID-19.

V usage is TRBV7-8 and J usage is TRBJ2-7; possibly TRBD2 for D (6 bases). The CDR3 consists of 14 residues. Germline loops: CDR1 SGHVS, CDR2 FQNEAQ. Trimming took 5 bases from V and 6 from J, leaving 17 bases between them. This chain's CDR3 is CASSGGSASREQYF. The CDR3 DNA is TGTGCCAGCAGCGGGGGGTCCGCTAGTCGCGAGCAGTACTTC.

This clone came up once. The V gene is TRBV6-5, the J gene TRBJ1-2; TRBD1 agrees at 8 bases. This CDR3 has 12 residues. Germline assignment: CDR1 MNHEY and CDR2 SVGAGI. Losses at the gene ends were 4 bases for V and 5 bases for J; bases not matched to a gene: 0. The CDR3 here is CASSWTGYGYTF. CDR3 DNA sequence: TGTGCCAGCAGTTGGACAGGGTATGGCTACACCTTC.

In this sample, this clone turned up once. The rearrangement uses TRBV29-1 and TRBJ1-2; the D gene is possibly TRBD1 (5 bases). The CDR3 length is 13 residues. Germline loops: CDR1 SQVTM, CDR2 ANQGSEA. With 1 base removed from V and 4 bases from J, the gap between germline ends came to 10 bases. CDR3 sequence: CSVEVPGRYGYTF. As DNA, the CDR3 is TGCAGCGTTGAAGTTCCAGGGCGCTATGGCTACACCTTC.

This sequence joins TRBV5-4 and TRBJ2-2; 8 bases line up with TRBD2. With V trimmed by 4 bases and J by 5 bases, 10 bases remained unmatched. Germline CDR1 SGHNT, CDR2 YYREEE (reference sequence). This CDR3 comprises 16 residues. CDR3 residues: CASSPSSGRGTGELFF. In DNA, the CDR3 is TGTGCCAGCAGCCCATCTAGCGGGCGGGGAACCGGGGAGCTGTTTTTT.

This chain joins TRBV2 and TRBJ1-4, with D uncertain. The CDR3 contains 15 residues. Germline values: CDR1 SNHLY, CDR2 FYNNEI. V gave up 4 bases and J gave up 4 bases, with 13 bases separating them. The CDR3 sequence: CASSGLGGFNEKLFF. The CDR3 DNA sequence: TGTGCCAGCAGTGGGCTAGGCGGGTTTAATGAAAAACTGTTTTTT.

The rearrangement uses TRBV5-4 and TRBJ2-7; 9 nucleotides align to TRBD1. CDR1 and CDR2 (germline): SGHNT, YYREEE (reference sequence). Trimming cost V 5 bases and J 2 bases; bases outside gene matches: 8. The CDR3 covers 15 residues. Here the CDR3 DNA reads TGTGCCAGCAGTGGGGGGGGACAGGGCACCTACGAGCAGTACTTC. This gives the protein CASSGGGQGTYEQYF.

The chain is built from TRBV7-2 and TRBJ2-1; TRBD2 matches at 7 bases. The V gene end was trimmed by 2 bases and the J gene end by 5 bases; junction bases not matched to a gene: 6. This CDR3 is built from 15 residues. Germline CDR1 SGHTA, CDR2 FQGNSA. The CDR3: CASSLSASGNNEQFF. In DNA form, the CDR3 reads TGTGCCAGCAGCTTATCAGCTAGCGGCAACAATGAGCAGTTCTTC.

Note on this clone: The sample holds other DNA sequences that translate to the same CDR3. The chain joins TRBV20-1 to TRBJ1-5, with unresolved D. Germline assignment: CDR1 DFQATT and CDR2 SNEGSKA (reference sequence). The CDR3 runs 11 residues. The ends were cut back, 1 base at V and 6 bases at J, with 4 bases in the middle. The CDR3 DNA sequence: TGCAGTGCTAGAGGCGGTCAGCCCCAGCATTTT. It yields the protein CSARGGQPQHF.

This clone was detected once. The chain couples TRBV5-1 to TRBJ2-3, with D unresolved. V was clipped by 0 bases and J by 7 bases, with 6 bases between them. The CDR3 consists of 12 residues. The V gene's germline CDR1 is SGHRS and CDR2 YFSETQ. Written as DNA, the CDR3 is TGCGCCAGCAGCTTGGCCCAGAATACGCAGTATTTT. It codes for CASSLAQNTQYF.